Below are 7 T cell receptor beta chains sequenced from a single sample in a study of monozygotic twins with inflammatory bowel disease. Reprocessing the 5' RACE reads, TCRdb reports a single entry for every CDR3 protein and omits DNA. Its clone listing holds 190,000 or so distinct CDR3 sequences. The sequenced sample consisted of blood. Receptors originate from a human donor with ulcerative colitis or Crohn's disease, or a healthy co-twin of an affected twin (not recorded which).

The chain joins TRBV19 to TRBJ2-7; TCRdb's D call, TRBD2, is unchecked because there is no DNA. The CDR3 spans 16 residues. Germline CDR1 LNHDA, CDR2 SQIVND (reference sequence). The CDR3 sequence is CASSTVGRDKLNEQYF.

The CDR3 loop reads CASSLRGRGNTIYF. This chain joins TRBV5-1 and TRBJ1-3; TCRdb picks TRBD1, but there is no DNA to check that call. CDR3 length: 14 residues. Per the germline V gene, CDR1 is SGHRS and CDR2 is YFSETQ.

The V and J genes are TRBV7-9 and TRBJ1-1. The germline CDR1 and CDR2 sequences are SEHNR and FQNEAQ (reference sequence). The CDR3 loop spans 14 amino acids. This CDR3 reads CASSLALEPTEAFF.

This CDR3 is CASRRGQGNQPQHF. The chain couples TRBV6-6 to TRBJ1-5; TCRdb indicates TRBD1, and absent DNA this call remains unverified. Germline CDR1 MNHNY, CDR2 SVGAGI (reference sequence). The CDR3 sequence is 14 residues long.

The rearrangement links TRBV20-1 to TRBJ1-1. From germline, CDR1 is DFQATT and CDR2 SNEGSKA (reference sequence). The CDR3 extends over 13 amino acids. The CDR3 protein is CSARSQLNTEAFF.

V usage is TRBV12-3 or TRBV12-4 and J usage is TRBJ2-1; the TCRdb call, TRBD1, lacks DNA for checking. The CDR3 loop spans 13 amino acids. This CDR3 reads CASSRRGKDEQFF.

The chain carries TRBV7-6 and TRBJ2-1; TCRdb's D gene call, TRBD2, goes unchecked for lack of DNA. CDR1 is SGHVS and CDR2 is FNYEAQ in the germline V gene. This CDR3 region has 17 residues. CDR3 amino acids: CASSLVHDGAPYNEQFF.